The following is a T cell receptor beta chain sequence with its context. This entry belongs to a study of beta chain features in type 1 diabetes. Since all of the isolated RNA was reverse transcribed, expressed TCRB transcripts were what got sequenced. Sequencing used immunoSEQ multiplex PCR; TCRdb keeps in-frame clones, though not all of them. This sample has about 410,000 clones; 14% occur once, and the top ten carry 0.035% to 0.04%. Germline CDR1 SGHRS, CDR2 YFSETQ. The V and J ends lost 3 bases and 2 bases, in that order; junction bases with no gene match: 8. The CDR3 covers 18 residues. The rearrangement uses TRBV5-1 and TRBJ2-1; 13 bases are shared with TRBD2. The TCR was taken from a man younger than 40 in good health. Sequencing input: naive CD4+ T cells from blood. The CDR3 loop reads CASSWTSGGPGAYNEQFF. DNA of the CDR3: TGCGCCAGCAGCTGGACTAGCGGGGGCCCCGGGGCCTACAATGAGCAGTTCTTC.